A single sample is the source of the 27 T cell receptor beta chains below, sequenced in a study of memory CD4+ T cells and cytomegalovirus serostatus. Only in-frame clones appear in the TCRdb table, and some are missing; sequencing was by immunoSEQ multiplex PCR. Of roughly 54,000 clones listed, around 78% are singletons. The sort gate was single viable CD3+CD4+CD8-CD45RO+ cells for memory CD4+ T cells. Sequencing used memory CD4+ T cells from blood. These receptors all stem from an adult in good health and CMV-seronegative.

The genes are TRBV6-5 and TRBJ2-7; perhaps TRBD2 as D (6 bases). The V end lost 5 bases, the J end lost 6 bases, and 11 bases lay between the germline ends. Per the germline V gene, CDR1 is MNHEY and CDR2 is SVGAGI. The CDR3 has 12 amino acids. The CDR3 region has the DNA TGTGCCAGCAGTAACGGGGGTGGCGAGCAGTACTTC. It specifies CASSNGGGEQYF.

This sequence joins TRBV7-3 and TRBJ1-5; D call uncertain. V lost 3 bases and J 6 bases, leaving 9 bases between the germline ends. The CDR3 contains 13 residues. The germline CDR1 and CDR2 sequences are SGHTA and FQGTGA. The chain's CDR3 is CASSFSAAQPQHF. CDR3 sequence (DNA): TGTGCCAGCAGCTTTTCCGCGGCTCAGCCCCAGCATTTT.

V gene TRBV6-1 combines with J gene TRBJ1-5; possible D gene TRBD1, 6 bases. Trimming stripped 6 bases from V and 4 bases from J, with 10 bases between. From germline, CDR1 is MNHNS and CDR2 SASEGT. The CDR3 has 13 residues. CDR3 coding DNA: TGTGCCAGCAGACATGGACAGAATCAGCCCCAGCATTTT. It codes for CASRHGQNQPQHF.

The gene calls are TRBV27 and TRBJ2-7; TRBD1 matches at 10 bases. The CDR3 contains 12 residues. Germline lookup yields CDR1 MNHEY and CDR2 SMNVEV (reference sequence). After removal of 4 bases from V and 9 bases from J, the junction contained 3 bases not matched to a gene. CDR3 in DNA: TGTGCCAGCAGTTCTGACAGGGGGCGGCAGTACTTC. Translating it yields CASSSDRGRQYF.

Concerning this clone itself: The same CDR3 is also encoded by other DNA sequences in this sample. The genes are TRBV7-2 and TRBJ2-5, with D unclear. The CDR3 extends over 12 amino acids. Germline V lookup: CDR1 SGHTA, CDR2 FQGNSA. The V end was cut by 3 bases, the J end by 5 bases, with 7 bases between. The CDR3 DNA reads TGTGCCAGCAGCTTTAGTCGGGAGACCCAGTACTTC. Amino acids: CASSFSRETQYF.

The CDR3: CASRETSLGGELFF. The CDR3 bases are TGCGCCAGCAGGGAGACTAGCCTGGGCGGGGAGCTGTTTTTT. The chain links TRBV5-1 to TRBJ2-2, with 7 bases fitting TRBD2. The CDR3 consists of 14 residues. CDR1 and CDR2 from the germline V gene are SGHRS and YFSETQ. V was clipped by 5 bases and J by 7 bases; unmatched bases: 8. Filled out from reference TRBV5-1 and TRBJ2-2, the complete variable domain reads KAGVTQTPRYLIKTRGQQVTLSCSPISGHRSVSWYQQTPGQGLQFLFEYFSETQRNKGNFPGRFSGRQFSNSRSEMNVSTLELGDSALYLCASRETSLGGELFFGEGSRLTVL.

The chain joins TRBV11-2 to TRBJ1-5; D possibly corresponds to TRBD1 (5 bases). The CDR3 runs 13 residues. Trimming took off 8 bases at V and 4 bases at J, with 12 bases between the two ends. Germline V gene sequence: CDR1 SGHAT, CDR2 FQNNGV. The CDR3 loop is CASGATENQPQHF. Written as DNA, the CDR3 is TGTGCCAGCGGGGCGACGGAGAATCAGCCCCAGCATTTT.

The chain carries TRBV5-1 and TRBJ2-5; D is unclear. Trimming cost V 1 base and J 1 base, with 8 bases left between them. Germline CDR1 SGHRS, CDR2 YFSETQ. This CDR3 is 14 amino acids long. The CDR3 DNA sequence: TGCGCCAGCAGCTTGACAGCTACCCAAGAGACCCAGTACTTC. Translation gives CASSLTATQETQYF.

The J gene is TRBJ1-1, the V gene TRBV9; D uncertain. The CDR3 has 14 residues. V was cut by 4 bases and J by 2 bases, with 12 bases left in between. The germline V gene has CDR1 SGDLS and CDR2 YYNGEE. CDR3 bases: TGTGCCAGCAGCCCTCACCTACTTAACACTGAAGCTTTCTTT. Translation gives CASSPHLLNTEAFF.

This chain joins TRBV18 and TRBJ2-7; D is undetermined. V was cut by 0 bases and J by 4 bases, with 10 bases left in between. Per germline, CDR1 KGHSH and CDR2 LQKENI. The CDR3 spans 14 residues. The CDR3 reads CASSPPGPGYEQYF. The CDR3 region has the DNA TGTGCCAGCTCACCACCGGGTCCTGGGTACGAGCAGTACTTC. Using reference TRBV18 and TRBJ2-7 for the parts outside the CDR3, the full variable domain is NAGVMQNPRHLVRRRGQEARLRCSPMKGHSHVYWYRQLPEEGLKFMVYLQKENIIDESGMPKERFSAEFPKEGPSILRIQQVVRGDSAAYFCASSPPGPGYEQYFGPGTRLTVT.

This clone was picked up many times. This chain links TRBV5-6 with TRBJ1-2; 9 bases are a match to TRBD1. The CDR3 runs to 15 residues. Germline V gene sequence: CDR1 SGHDT, CDR2 YYEEEE. V gave up 2 bases and J gave up 1 base; unmatched junction bases: 3. CDR3 nucleotide sequence: TGTGCCAGCAGCTTTGGGGACAGGGTTAACTATGGCTACACCTTC. This encodes CASSFGDRVNYGYTF. Full variable domain (remainder filled in from reference TRBV5-6 and TRBJ1-2): DAGVTQSPTHLIKTRGQQVTLRCSPKSGHDTVSWYQQALGQGPQFIFQYYEEEERQRGNFPDRFSGHQFPNYSSELNVNALLLGDSALYLCASSFGDRVNYGYTFGSGTRLTVV.

This clone was found a few times. CDR3 nucleotide sequence: TGTGCCAGCAGCCCAGCACCTCAGGGTGAGCAGTACTTC. As protein: CASSPAPQGEQYF. The chain couples TRBV14 to TRBJ2-7, with TRBD1 as a possible D gene (5 bases). Germline CDR1 and CDR2: SGHDN and FVKESK. Between the trimmed V and J ends, which lost 4 bases and 7 bases, there was a span of 14 bases. The CDR3 spans 13 residues.

Concerning this clone: Its ends do not fully match the called genes, so a read error is possible. The chain has TRBV5-1 and TRBJ1-1; D remains ambiguous. The CDR3 sequence is 12 residues long. The germline gives CDR1 SGHRS, CDR2 YFSETQ. In nucleotides, the CDR3 is TGCGCCAGCGGCTTCGTTCGGACTGAAGCTTTCTTT. Translated, it gives CASGFVRTEAFF.

This rearrangement joins TRBV5-1 to TRBJ2-3, with 8 positions matching TRBD2. This CDR3 is built from 16 residues. Germline trimming cut 4 bases from V and 6 bases from J; bases unmatched to any gene: 13. The germline CDR1 and CDR2 sequences are SGHRS and YFSETQ. DNA for the CDR3: TGCGCCAGCAGCCTTCAGCCGGGACTAGGAACGGATACGCAGTATTTT. It yields the protein CASSLQPGLGTDTQYF. The full variable domain, in which reference TRBV5-1 and TRBJ2-3 provide the parts outside the CDR3, is KAGVTQTPRYLIKTRGQQVTLSCSPISGHRSVSWYQQTPGQGLQFLFEYFSETQRNKGNFPGRFSGRQFSNSRSEMNVSTLELGDSALYLCASSLQPGLGTDTQYFGPGTRLTVL.

The rearrangement links TRBV7-8 to TRBJ1-4; a weak D match, TRBD1 (5 bases). The length of the CDR3 is 16 residues. The germline V and J ends were trimmed by 5 bases and 0 bases, with 13 bases remaining between them. Germline V gene lookup returns CDR1 SGHVS and CDR2 FQNEAQ. CDR3: CASSPLGAATNEKLFF. CDR3 DNA: TGTGCCAGCAGCCCCCTCGGGGCTGCAACTAATGAAAAACTGTTTTTT.

The rearrangement links TRBV29-1 to TRBJ1-2; D unclear. Deletions cut 3 bases from V and 6 bases from J, with 2 bases between. The germline V gene has CDR1 SQVTM and CDR2 ANQGSEA. There are 9 residues in the CDR3. In nucleotides, the CDR3 is TGCAGCGTTGACCATGGCTACACCTTC. Translating gives CSVDHGYTF.

The J gene is TRBJ2-4, the V gene TRBV5-8; a weak D match, TRBD2 (7 bases). CDR3 length: 17 amino acids. Trimming left V 4 bases short and J 1 base short, with 18 bases between. Germline CDR1 SGHTS, CDR2 YDEGEE. The CDR3 loop is CASSLERGGTAKNIQYF. CDR3 DNA sequence: TGTGCCAGCAGCCTCGAAAGGGGGGGGACGGCCAAAAACATTCAGTACTTC.

The chain links TRBV11-2 to TRBJ1-5, with 7 bases that match TRBD1. V lost 5 bases to trimming and J lost 4 bases; unmatched junction nucleotides: 8. Germline lookup yields CDR1 SGHAT and CDR2 FQNNGV. This CDR3 region has 15 residues. This chain's CDR3 is CASSRGDSRNQPQHF. The CDR3 nucleotides are TGTGCCAGCAGCCGAGGGGACAGTCGGAATCAGCCCCAGCATTTT.

In this sample, this clone turned up once. The chain has TRBV5-1 and TRBJ1-4, with 9 bases that match TRBD1. The germline V gene encodes CDR1 SGHRS and CDR2 YFSETQ. The CDR3 has 16 amino acids. The junction had 8 bases not matched to a gene; V was cut back by 0 bases and J by 8 bases. The CDR3 region is CASSLAAGTGSEKLFF. Here the CDR3 DNA reads TGCGCCAGCAGCTTGGCGGCCGGGACAGGGTCCGAAAAACTGTTTTTT.

This clone has a handful of counts. This chain joins TRBV5-6 and TRBJ2-1; D assignment may be TRBD1 or TRBD2 (5 bases each). This CDR3 spans 14 amino acids. Germline CDR1 and CDR2: SGHDT and YYEEEE. Trimming removed 0 bases from V and 8 bases from J, with 12 bases in between. The CDR3 here is CASSLGGPADEQFF. CDR3 coding DNA: TGTGCCAGCAGCTTGGGGGGACCCGCCGATGAGCAGTTCTTC. Complete variable domain (other parts from reference TRBV5-6 and TRBJ2-1): DAGVTQSPTHLIKTRGQQVTLRCSPKSGHDTVSWYQQALGQGPQFIFQYYEEEERQRGNFPDRFSGHQFPNYSSELNVNALLLGDSALYLCASSLGGPADEQFFGPGTRLTVL.

The rearrangement links TRBV27 to TRBJ1-1, with TRBD1 matching over 10 bases. With V trimmed by 7 bases and J by 7 bases, 9 bases remained unmatched. The CDR3 loop spans 14 amino acids. Germline assignment: CDR1 MNHEY and CDR2 SMNVEV (reference sequence). CDR3 in DNA: TGTGCCAGCATCGGCGACAGGGGGCATGGTGAAGCTTTCTTT. Amino acid sequence: CASIGDRGHGEAFF.

This chain uses TRBV27 with TRBJ1-4, with TRBD1 as a possible D gene (6 bases). The germline V gene encodes CDR1 MNHEY and CDR2 SMNVEV (reference sequence). The CDR3 loop spans 14 amino acids. The V end lost 6 bases, the J end lost 7 bases, and 15 bases lay between the germline ends. CDR3 in DNA: TGTGCCAGCAGCCTCCAGGGGCGGGGTGAAAAACTGTTTTTT. The encoded protein is CASSLQGRGEKLFF.

The chain joins TRBV6-6 to TRBJ1-4, with unresolved D. This CDR3 comprises 12 residues. V gave up 10 bases and J gave up 10 bases, with 16 bases separating them. Looked up from germline, CDR1 is MNHNY and CDR2 is SVGAGI (reference sequence). As DNA, the CDR3 is TGTGCCACAGCGGAGACGTCTGCAAAACTGTTTTTT. Its protein product is CATAETSAKLFF.

This sequence joins TRBV19 and TRBJ1-2; possible D gene TRBD1, 5 bases. This CDR3 spans 13 amino acids. Between the trimmed V and J ends, which lost 10 bases and 5 bases, there was a span of 17 bases. The germline CDR1 and CDR2 sequences are LNHDA and SQIVND (reference sequence). As DNA, the CDR3 is TGTGCCACCTCGACAGTGGCCCTTTATGGCTACACCTTC. It specifies CATSTVALYGYTF.

The DNA for the CDR3 is TGTGCCAGCTCACCAGGGACAGGGGTGAAGAGCAATCAGCCCCAGCATTTT. Protein product: CASSPGTGVKSNQPQHF. The chain links TRBV18 to TRBJ1-5; TRBD1 matches 10 bases. Unmatched junction bases numbered 5, after V lost 2 bases and J lost 1 base. The CDR3 extends over 17 amino acids. From germline, CDR1 is KGHSH and CDR2 LQKENI.

The count of this clone is one. The chain carries TRBV11-2 and TRBJ2-1; TRBD2 aligns across 7 bases. Germline assignment: CDR1 SGHAT and CDR2 FQNNGV. The V segment lost 7 bases and the J segment 8 bases; nucleotides outside the gene matches: 8. This CDR3 has 13 amino acids. The CDR3 nucleotides are TGTGCCAGCACCCCAGGTCGGGGGGATGAGCAGTTCTTC. Translating it yields CASTPGRGDEQFF.

CDR3 DNA: TGTGCCTGGAGTTTCTTAAGAGGCTACACCTTC. As protein: CAWSFLRGYTF. The chain uses TRBV30 and TRBJ1-2; D remains ambiguous. This CDR3 comprises 11 residues. Trimming pared 2 bases from V and 8 bases from J, leaving 9 bases between. CDR1 is GTSNPN and CDR2 is SVGIG in the germline V gene (reference sequence).